This T cell receptor beta chain was observed in a study of T cells in Graves' hyperthyroidism and ophthalmopathy. The overall study: Peripheral blood was secured at the point of initial diagnosis, before any treatment.

Graves' hyperthyroidism was deemed stable absent ophthalmopathy progression within 18 months. Among the patients, aged 18 to 65, hyperthyroidism was newly diagnosed and had lasted under 2 months. Thyroid ultrasound and orbital computed tomography, with clinical symptoms and serum thyroxine and TRAb, informed diagnoses. The CDR3 sequence is 14 residues long. The germline V gene encodes CDR1 SGHRS and CDR2 YFSETQ. V lost 0 bases, J lost 4 bases, and 7 bases lay in between. RNA transcripts served as the template for amplifying TCR beta CDR3 regions. Using the HTBI primer set, a first-round RT-PCR was run on the TCR CDR3. TCRdb re-called the multiplex PCR reads through MiXCR, storing one row per CDR3 protein. Of 400,000 to 550,000 distinct CDR3 sequences in the sample, about an eighth are singletons; the top ten hold roughly 17%.

The sequence came from a woman aged 18-29 years with Graves' hyperthyroidism. The chain employs TRBV5-1 and TRBJ1-4, with a tentative D call TRBD1 (5 bases). The material sequenced was blood. CDR3 bases: TGCGCCAGCAGCTTGGGGGACGTTAATGAAAAACTGTTTTTT. Translation: CASSLGDVNEKLFF.